This TCR beta chain was recovered during a study of post-analysis software for immune sequencing data. The overall study: Both relapsing-remitting and secondary progressive multiple sclerosis featured among the disease courses, as did progressive-relapsing multiple sclerosis. Study findings and constraints: Multiple sclerosis patients had significantly lower normalized Chao1 diversity than controls. With F measure, samples from one preparation batch clustered together strongly. About 5 TRBV segments, including TRBV5-6, TRBV5-1 and TRBV20-1, were more frequent in patients than controls.

The CDR3 sequence is 15 residues long. Losses at the gene ends were 6 bases for V and 0 bases for J; bases not matched to a gene: 3. In germline, CDR1 is SEHNR, CDR2 FQNEAQ (reference sequence). Only a few counts were recorded for this clonotype. The antigen is undetermined. The library was made from cDNA and included unique molecular identifiers. Some 500,000 cDNA molecules were obtained from around 1 to 9.1 million T cells. TCRdb reprocessed the PCR reads with MiXCR, giving one entry per CDR3 protein. The sample contains hundreds of thousands of distinct CDR3 sequences, less than 35% of which appear only once.

The sample consisted of blood. This receptor was taken from a girl aged 10 to 17 with multiple sclerosis. The rearrangement uses TRBV7-9 and TRBJ2-5; 11 bases map to TRBD1. The CDR3 protein is CASRSGQGDQETQYF. The CDR3 DNA reads as TGTGCCAGCAGATCGGGACAGGGGGACCAAGAGACCCAGTACTTC.